The 14 T cell receptor beta chains below were found in one sample sequenced in a study of T cell changes during pregnancy in multiple sclerosis. Sequencing used immunoSEQ multiplex PCR; TCRdb keeps in-frame clones, though not all of them. Of tens of thousands of clones listed, more than 90% were seen once; the top ten hold 1.2%. Source: peripheral blood, taken before pregnancy. These receptors originate from a female donor with multiple sclerosis, enrolled in a pregnancy study.

The V call is TRBV5-1, the J call TRBJ2-7, with 9 bases that match TRBD1. CDR1 and CDR2 (germline): SGHRS, YFSETQ. V shed 0 bases, J shed 5 bases, and the junction held 6 bases outside the gene matches. This CDR3 is built from 15 residues. The CDR3, as DNA: TGCGCCAGCAGCTTGGATGGGACAGGGAACGACGAGCAGTACTTC. The encoded protein is CASSLDGTGNDEQYF.

V is TRBV10-3 and J is TRBJ2-7; 10 nucleotides align to TRBD2. With 8 bases clipped from V and 4 bases from J, the junction kept 5 bases outside the gene matches. Germline CDR1 reads ENHRY; CDR2 reads SYGVKD. The CDR3 runs 13 residues. The CDR3 sequence: CAIQTSGLYEQYF. The CDR3 DNA follows: TGTGCCATCCAGACTAGCGGGCTATACGAGCAGTACTTC.

Points on this clone: The junction does not match germline at one end; this may be a read error. The chain recombines TRBV7-2 with TRBJ2-3; D is ambiguous. The CDR3 contains 14 residues. Germline V gene data show CDR1 as SGHTA and CDR2 as FQGNSA. The CDR3 DNA follows: TGTGTCAGCAGCTTAGTGCAGAGCACAGATACGCAGTATTTT. The encoded protein is CVSSLVQSTDTQYF. The full variable domain, its missing parts supplied by reference TRBV7-2 and TRBJ2-3, is GAGVSQSPSNKVTEKGKDVELRCDPISGHTALYWYRQSLGQGLEFLIYFQGNSAPDKSGLPSDRFSAERTGGSVSTLTIQRTQQEDSAVYLCVSSLVQSTDTQYFGPGTRLTVL.

The rearrangement links TRBV6-6 to TRBJ2-7, with D uncertain. Germline lookup yields CDR1 MNHNY and CDR2 SVGAGI (reference sequence). This CDR3 region has 12 residues. V dropped 5 bases and J dropped 3 bases, with 8 bases sitting between them. CDR3 region: CASSPSRYEQYF. The CDR3 region has the DNA TGTGCCAGCAGTCCCTCTCGCTACGAGCAGTACTTC.

This rearrangement joins TRBV2 to TRBJ2-7; 12 bases match TRBD2. The CDR3 extends over 15 amino acids. Trimming took 6 bases from V and 3 from J; bases not matched to a gene: 6. Per the germline V gene, CDR1 is SNHLY and CDR2 is FYNNEI. The CDR3, as DNA: TGTGCCAGCAGGCCGACTAGCGGGGGAGGCTACGAGCAGTACTTC. It is translated as CASRPTSGGGYEQYF.

The J gene is TRBJ2-1, the V gene TRBV28, with a weak D call TRBD1 (8 bases). The CDR3 spans 15 residues. Trimming stripped 6 bases from V and 5 bases from J, with 17 bases between. Germline V gene data show CDR1 as MDHEN and CDR2 as SYDVKM. CDR3 region: CASSDGRDRNNEQFF. The CDR3 region has the DNA TGTGCCAGCAGCGATGGGAGGGACAGGAACAATGAGCAGTTCTTC.

The V call is TRBV5-4, the J call TRBJ2-5; D call uncertain. The DNA end is a closer match to TRBJ2-7, so the J assignment may be wrong. CDR1 is SGHNT and CDR2 is YYREEE in the germline V gene (reference sequence). CDR3 length equals 12 residues. The CDR3 coding sequence is TGTGCCAGCAGTCTTAGCTCCTACGAGCAGTACTTC. This translates into CASSLSSYEQYF.

The chain couples TRBV10-3 to TRBJ2-3; the D gene is possibly TRBD2 (6 bases). The CDR3 consists of 15 residues. CDR1 is ENHRY, CDR2 SYGVKD, per germline. Trimming removed 6 bases from V and 2 bases from J, with 15 bases in between. CDR3 amino acids: CAISTSGESTDTQYF. The CDR3 DNA is TGTGCCATCAGCACCTCGGGGGAGTCCACAGATACGCAGTATTTT.

V is TRBV6-1 and J is TRBJ2-6, with D uncertain. The germline V gene has CDR1 MNHNS and CDR2 SASEGT. Trimming removed 1 base at V and 0 bases at J, with 4 bases between. This CDR3 has 15 residues. DNA of the CDR3: TGTGCCAGCAGTGAAGACAGCTCTGGGGCCAACGTCCTGACTTTC. This translates into CASSEDSSGANVLTF.

This clone was seen just once. The V call is TRBV2, the J call TRBJ2-2, with D possibly matching TRBD2 (6 bases). The CDR3 covers 14 residues. With 7 bases removed from V and 5 bases from J, the gap between germline ends came to 14 bases. The germline V gene encodes CDR1 SNHLY and CDR2 FYNNEI. The CDR3 DNA follows: TGTGCCAGCACCAACATGCGGGGTACCGGGGAGCTGTTTTTT. Translated, it gives CASTNMRGTGELFF.

The chain uses TRBV5-1 and TRBJ1-1, with D maybe TRBD1 (5 bases). This CDR3 contains 14 residues. From germline, CDR1 is SGHRS and CDR2 YFSETQ. The V end was cut by 3 bases, the J end by 1 base, with 10 bases between. The chain's CDR3 is CASSSKDKNTEAFF. CDR3 in DNA: TGCGCCAGCAGCTCCAAGGACAAGAACACTGAAGCTTTCTTT.

The V gene is TRBV30, the J gene TRBJ1-1; D not certain. In germline, CDR1 is GTSNPN, CDR2 SVGIG (reference sequence). The CDR3 consists of 13 residues. Trimming left V 0 bases short and J 4 bases short, with 9 bases between. The CDR3 loop reads CAWSVGGGTEAFF. DNA for the CDR3: TGTGCCTGGAGTGTTGGTGGAGGCACTGAAGCTTTCTTT.

The V gene is TRBV29-1, the J gene TRBJ1-2, with D tentatively TRBD1 (6 bases). CDR3 length equals 14 residues. Germline CDR1 SQVTM, CDR2 ANQGSEA. The V end lost 1 base, the J end lost 4 bases, and 13 bases lay between the germline ends. In DNA, the CDR3 is TGCAGCGTTGAAGGGACAGCGAACATCTATGGCTACACCTTC. Encoded protein: CSVEGTANIYGYTF.

The rearrangement joins TRBV5-4 to TRBJ2-6; no reliable D call. The CDR3 has 17 amino acids. V dropped 1 base and J dropped 0 bases, with 11 bases sitting between them. CDR1 and CDR2 (germline): SGHNT, YYREEE (reference sequence). The CDR3 coding sequence is TGTGCCAGCAGCTTGAGCCAGGTATCCTCTGGGGCCAACGTCCTGACTTTC. Protein sequence: CASSLSQVSSGANVLTF.